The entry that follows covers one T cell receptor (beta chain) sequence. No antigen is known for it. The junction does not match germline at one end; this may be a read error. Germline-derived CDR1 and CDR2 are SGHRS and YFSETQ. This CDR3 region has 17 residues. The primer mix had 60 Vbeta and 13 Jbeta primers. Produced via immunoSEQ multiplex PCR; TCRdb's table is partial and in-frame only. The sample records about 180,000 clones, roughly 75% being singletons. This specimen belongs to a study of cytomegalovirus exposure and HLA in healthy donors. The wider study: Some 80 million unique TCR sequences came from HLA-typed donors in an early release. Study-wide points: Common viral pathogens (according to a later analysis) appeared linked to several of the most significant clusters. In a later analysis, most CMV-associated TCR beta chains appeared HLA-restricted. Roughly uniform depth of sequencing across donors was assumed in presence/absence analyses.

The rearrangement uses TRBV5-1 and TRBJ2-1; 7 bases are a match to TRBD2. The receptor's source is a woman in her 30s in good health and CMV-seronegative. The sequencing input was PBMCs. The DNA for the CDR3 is TGCGCCAGCAGCTTGGCCCTCAGCGGGGCCGGGTACAGTGAGCAGTTCTTC. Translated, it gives CASSLALSGAGYSEQFF.